This T cell receptor beta chain is from a study of PD-1 blockade in classical Hodgkin lymphoma. Sequencing used immunoSEQ multiplex PCR; TCRdb keeps in-frame clones, though not all of them. This table has roughly 40,000 clones, about 72% appearing once. Every patient relapsed after autologous stem cell transplantation, and brentuximab vedotin exposure varied. This clone was counted only a few times. CDR1 is LNHDA, CDR2 SQIVND, per germline (reference sequence). V gave up 4 bases and J gave up 0 bases; unmatched junction bases: 11. CDR3 length equals 17 residues. This clonotype was sampled from a human donor with classical Hodgkin lymphoma. The sample was peripheral blood mononuclear cells (PBMCs), taken at baseline. V and J are TRBV19 and TRBJ1-2; 7 nucleotides agree with TRBD1. Here the CDR3 DNA reads TGTGCCAGTAGTACCTGGGATCCCGGGACAGCTAACTATGGCTACACCTTC. Its translation is CASSTWDPGTANYGYTF.